This entry lists 18 T cell receptor beta chains sequenced from one sample in a study of cytomegalovirus exposure and HLA in healthy donors. The PCR was carried out with 60 Vbeta primers and 13 Jbeta primers. Sequencing was performed with immunoSEQ multiplex PCR; in TCRdb, only in-frame clones are kept and a portion is missing. Of 85,000 to 100,000 clones detected, approximately 72% appear once; the ten largest clones hold roughly 7.1%. Sample: PBMCs. The receptors originated from a man aged 40-55 years in good health and CMV-seropositive.

The J gene is TRBJ2-3, the V gene TRBV27; D is ambiguous. The V end was cut by 4 bases, the J end by 0 bases, with 11 bases between. CDR3 length: 15 residues. Germline lookup yields CDR1 MNHEY and CDR2 SMNVEV (reference sequence). The CDR3 here is CASSSNSPSTDTQYF. DNA for the CDR3: TGTGCCAGCAGTTCCAACAGCCCTAGCACAGATACGCAGTATTTT.

Details on this clone: A read error may account for a junction end that differs from germline. The CDR3 loop is CASSFLDSSQETQYF. CDR3 DNA: TGTGCTAGCAGCTTCCTGGACAGCTCTCAAGAGACCCAGTACTTC. The chain couples TRBV7-7 to TRBJ2-5; a weak D match, TRBD1 (6 bases). This CDR3 has 15 amino acids. CDR1 is SSHAT, CDR2 FNYEAQ, per germline (reference sequence).

The rearrangement links TRBV25-1 to TRBJ2-1; the match to TRBD2 covers 9 bases. CDR3 length equals 15 residues. V lost 5 bases, J lost 5 bases, and 7 bases stayed unmatched. The germline V gene encodes CDR1 MGHDK and CDR2 SYGVNS. The CDR3 DNA is TGTGCCAGCAGTCCCCTAGCGGGGAGGGACAATGAGCAGTTCTTC. Amino acid sequence: CASSPLAGRDNEQFF. Supplemented by reference TRBV25-1 and TRBJ2-1, the full variable domain reads EADIYQTPRYLVIGTGKKITLECSQTMGHDKMYWYQQDPGMELHLIHYSYGVNSTEKGDLSSESTVSRIRTEHFPLTLESARPSHTSQYLCASSPLAGRDNEQFFGPGTRLTVL.

By share, this clone counts as medium-sized. This chain connects TRBV18 to TRBJ1-5; 7 bases align to TRBD1. CDR3 length equals 15 residues. Germline CDR1 reads KGHSH; CDR2 reads LQKENI. With V trimmed by 3 bases and J by 5 bases, 7 bases remained unmatched. CDR3 protein: CASSPAGQIHQPQHF. The CDR3 DNA follows: TGTGCCAGCTCACCCGCGGGACAGATCCATCAGCCCCAGCATTTT.

The V gene is TRBV19, the J gene TRBJ1-3; D gene ambiguous. This CDR3 region has 16 residues. CDR1 and CDR2 from the germline V gene are LNHDA and SQIVND (reference sequence). Deletions cut 3 bases from V and 1 base from J, with 13 bases between. Here the CDR3 reads CASSINSGLSGNTIYF. In DNA form, the CDR3 reads TGTGCCAGTAGTATTAACTCGGGGTTATCTGGAAACACCATATATTTT.

The chain has TRBV7-2 and TRBJ2-3, with 9 bases fitting TRBD2. V lost 6 bases, J lost 4 bases, and 8 bases stayed unmatched. In germline, CDR1 is SGHTA, CDR2 FQGNSA. This CDR3 contains 15 residues. The CDR3 coding sequence is TGTGCCAGCAGGGCGCGGCGGGAGGGCTCAGATACGCAGTATTTT. It encodes CASRARREGSDTQYF.

The J gene is TRBJ1-1, the V gene TRBV7-8, with a tentative D call TRBD1 (6 bases). CDR1 and CDR2 (germline): SGHVS, FQNEAQ. The CDR3 consists of 14 residues. V lost 5 bases to trimming and J lost 2 bases, with 12 bases between them. The CDR3 spells CASSLSGGNTEAFF. The CDR3 DNA reads TGTGCCAGCAGCCTCTCTGGGGGCAACACTGAAGCTTTCTTT. The whole variable domain, remainder taken from reference TRBV7-8 and TRBJ1-1, is GAGVSQSPRYKVAKRGQDVALRCDPISGHVSLFWYQQALGQGPEFLTYFQNEAQLDKSGLPSDRFFAERPEGSVSTLKIQRTQQEDSAVYLCASSLSGGNTEAFFGQGTRLTVV.

This clone was counted a single time. One junction end does not reproduce the germline sequence, and a read error may be involved. This rearrangement joins TRBV4-1 to TRBJ2-2; 9 bases line up with TRBD2. The CDR3 has 16 residues. CDR1 and CDR2 from the germline V gene are MGHRA and YSYEKL. CDR3 sequence: CASRQAISGSAGELFF. DNA of the CDR3: TGCGCCAGCAGACAAGCGATTAGCGGGAGTGCCGGGGAGCTGTTTTTT.

This clone was counted once. The CDR3 spells CASSLAAGFDGYTF. Here the CDR3 DNA reads TGCGCCAGCAGCTTGGCGGCAGGCTTTGATGGCTACACCTTC. This chain links TRBV5-1 with TRBJ1-2; D gene unclear. In germline, CDR1 is SGHRS, CDR2 YFSETQ. The CDR3 length is 14 residues. Trimming pared 0 bases from V and 6 bases from J, leaving 12 bases between.

This sequence joins TRBV19 and TRBJ1-2; no firm D call. V lost 4 bases to trimming and J lost 5 bases, with 11 bases between them. The CDR3 runs 13 residues. Germline assignment: CDR1 LNHDA and CDR2 SQIVND (reference sequence). Written as DNA, the CDR3 is TGTGCCAGTAGTACCCCATCGGGGTATGGCTACACCTTC. Protein product: CASSTPSGYGYTF.

The chain has TRBV6-5 and TRBJ1-4; TRBD1 matches at 7 bases. Germline CDR1 is MNHEY and CDR2 is SVGAGI. Germline trimming cut 0 bases from V and 12 bases from J; bases unmatched to any gene: 10. The CDR3 runs to 15 residues. In nucleotides, the CDR3 is TGTGCCAGCAGTTACTCGAGGGACAGTAGGCGCGAACTGTTTTTT. The encoded protein is CASSYSRDSRRELFF.

This chain links TRBV9 with TRBJ2-7; 12 positions agree with TRBD2. CDR3 length equals 15 residues. Germline-derived CDR1 and CDR2 are SGDLS and YYNGEE. The V segment lost 0 bases and the J segment 5 bases; nucleotides outside the gene matches: 3. This CDR3 reads CASSVGTSGNNEQYF. In DNA, the CDR3 is TGTGCCAGCAGCGTAGGGACTAGCGGGAACAACGAGCAGTACTTC.

The chain carries TRBV5-1 and TRBJ2-3, with 14 positions matching TRBD2. Germline CDR1 is SGHRS and CDR2 is YFSETQ. This CDR3 has 17 residues. J gave up 1 base and V 4 bases, and 5 bases lay outside the gene matches. CDR3: CASSPTSGGAGTDTQYF. The CDR3, as DNA: TGCGCCAGCAGCCCGACTAGCGGGGGGGCTGGCACAGATACGCAGTATTTT.

This CDR3 reads CASSPASGRRETQYF. For the CDR3, the DNA is TGTGCCAGCAGCCCGGCCAGCGGGCGAAGGGAGACCCAGTACTTC. The chain is built from TRBV5-4 and TRBJ2-5; D is possibly TRBD2 (6 bases). Deletions cut 4 bases from V and 5 bases from J, with 18 bases between. This CDR3 has 15 residues. Germline CDR1 SGHNT, CDR2 YYREEE (reference sequence).

This chain links TRBV5-6 with TRBJ1-3, with a weak D call TRBD1 (5 bases). Germline V CDR1 and CDR2: SGHDT, YYEEEE. This CDR3 is built from 15 residues. Between the trimmed V and J ends, which lost 5 bases and 1 base, there was a span of 13 bases. As DNA, the CDR3 is TGTGCCAGCAGGGCCCTGGGGGGATCTGGAAACACCATATATTTT. This sequence encodes CASRALGGSGNTIYF.

The chain has TRBV2 and TRBJ1-2, with D tentatively TRBD1 (6 bases). CDR1 is SNHLY, CDR2 FYNNEI, per germline. V was pared by 5 bases and J by 2 bases, with 24 bases between. The CDR3 has 18 residues. Here the CDR3 DNA reads TGTGCCAGCAGTCAGATGGGGGCCCGCTTGCGGTTGAACTATGGCTACACCTTC. This sequence encodes CASSQMGARLRLNYGYTF.

V gene TRBV5-1 combines with J gene TRBJ2-3; a possible D gene is TRBD1 (6 bases). Trimming shortened V by 4 bases and J by 2 bases, and 17 bases separated the two germline ends. Germline values: CDR1 SGHRS, CDR2 YFSETQ. CDR3 length equals 16 residues. The chain's CDR3 is CASSLQGLLPTDTQYF. Written as DNA, the CDR3 is TGCGCCAGCAGCCTACAGGGATTGCTACCCACAGATACGCAGTATTTT. Full variable domain (missing parts from reference TRBV5-1 and TRBJ2-3): KAGVTQTPRYLIKTRGQQVTLSCSPISGHRSVSWYQQTPGQGLQFLFEYFSETQRNKGNFPGRFSGRQFSNSRSEMNVSTLELGDSALYLCASSLQGLLPTDTQYFGPGTRLTVL.

V is TRBV9 and J is TRBJ1-1; 10 bases agree with TRBD1. V trimming: 3 bases; J trimming: 0 bases; junction bases outside the gene matches: 5. The V gene's germline CDR1 is SGDLS and CDR2 YYNGEE. This CDR3 region has 16 residues. CDR3 nucleotide sequence: TGTGCCAGCAGCGGCCGGGACAGGGGCTTGAACACTGAAGCTTTCTTT. It codes for CASSGRDRGLNTEAFF.